The 8 T cell receptor beta chains in this list originate from one sample, sequenced in a study of T-cell reconstitution after alpha-beta-depleted transplantation in children. Unique molecular identifiers featured in how the TCRbeta library was prepared. Each CDR3 protein gets one entry after TCRdb re-called the PCR reads with MiXCR. The table includes about 1,000,000 distinct CDR3 sequences, roughly 29% detected once. This material consisted of PBMCs, mostly from graft donor cells, taken 360 days after TCRalphabeta/CD19-depleted stem cell transplant. Source of these receptors: a boy younger than two who had a stem cell transplant for SCID, so the T cells may come from the graft donor.

The CDR3 nucleotides are TGTGCCACCAGTGACCCCGCAGGGAAAGCTTTCTTT. As protein: CATSDPAGKAFF. This rearrangement joins TRBV24-1 to TRBJ1-1; D may be TRBD1 (5 bases). V was pared by 4 bases and J by 9 bases, with 11 bases between. The germline V gene has CDR1 KGHDR and CDR2 SFDVKD. The CDR3 runs to 12 residues.

This clonotype was detected only a few times. The chain links TRBV5-1 to TRBJ2-1; a possible D gene is TRBD1 (7 bases). Germline V gene data show CDR1 as SGHRS and CDR2 as YFSETQ. The CDR3 has 18 residues. Trimming stripped 0 bases from V and 15 bases from J, with 31 bases between. In DNA form, the CDR3 reads TGCGCCAGCAGCTTGGCCGGGGGACAGCCGAATAGGGTCGAATGGCGGTTCTTC. This gives the protein CASSLAGGQPNRVEWRFF.

The sample holds a few counts of this clonotype. The rearrangement links TRBV12-3 or TRBV12-4 to TRBJ2-6; D may be TRBD1 or TRBD2 (6 bases each). This CDR3 region has 17 residues. V lost 3 bases and J lost 0, with 12 bases in between. The CDR3 reads CASSLGGASSGANVLTF. The CDR3 DNA follows: TGTGCCAGCAGTTTGGGGGGCGCAAGCTCTGGGGCCAACGTCCTGACTTTC.

The rearrangement links TRBV20-1 to TRBJ2-5; D is possibly TRBD1 (6 bases). The V end was cut by 0 bases, the J end by 1 base, with 12 bases between. The CDR3 length is 15 residues. Germline loops: CDR1 DFQATT, CDR2 SNEGSKA (reference sequence). CDR3 in DNA: TGCAGTGCTAGAGATTGGGGACATCTCCAAGAGACCCAGTACTTC. Translation: CSARDWGHLQETQYF.

This clonotype has just a few counts. V and J are TRBV7-2 and TRBJ1-4; D gene unclear. The CDR3 sequence is 13 residues long. V lost 5 bases to trimming and J lost 4 bases, with 8 bases between them. The V gene's germline CDR1 is SGHTA and CDR2 FQGNSA. The CDR3 DNA reads TGTGCCAGCAGCGGACGGAATAATGAAAAACTGTTTTTT. Translating gives CASSGRNNEKLFF.

This clonotype was seen more than once but under ten times. The genes are TRBV20-1 and TRBJ1-1; 8 positions match TRBD1. With 1 base clipped from V and 1 base from J, the junction kept 5 bases outside the gene matches. Germline V gene lookup returns CDR1 DFQATT and CDR2 SNEGSKA (reference sequence). The CDR3 is 15 amino acids. The CDR3 loop reads CSARGTGTGNTEAFF. The CDR3 bases are TGCAGTGCTAGAGGGACCGGGACAGGGAACACTGAAGCTTTCTTT.

This clonotype has just a few counts. The CDR3 reads CATSSPRGLFYEQYF. The CDR3, as DNA: TGTGCCACCAGCAGTCCCCGGGGGCTTTTTTACGAGCAGTACTTC. V and J are TRBV15 and TRBJ2-7; D may be TRBD1 or TRBD2 (6 bases each). CDR3 length: 15 amino acids. V was pared by 3 bases and J by 4 bases, with 16 bases between. Germline values: CDR1 LNHNV, CDR2 YYDKDF (reference sequence).

V and J are TRBV4-2 and TRBJ2-3; 7 bases align to TRBD2. Germline V gene data show CDR1 as LGHNA and CDR2 as YNFKEQ. V was clipped by 3 bases and J by 6 bases; unmatched bases: 3. The CDR3 runs to 13 residues. The CDR3 DNA reads as TGTGCCAGCAGCCACTGGGGGGGGGATACGCAGTATTTT. This gives the protein CASSHWGGDTQYF.